This TCR beta chain was recorded in a study of PD-L1 blockade in urothelial cancer. About the research overall: Researchers looked at the blood 3 weeks (second dose) and 6 weeks after treatment began.

The repertoire was sequenced with immunoSEQ multiplex PCR; TCRdb's copy has only in-frame clones and lacks some. The sample records 50,000 or so clones, over 75% being singletons. The junction had 5 bases not matched to a gene; V was cut back by 3 bases and J by 4 bases. Germline CDR1 reads ENHRY; CDR2 reads SYGVKD. This CDR3 spans 15 amino acids. Sequenced here: PBMCs, sampled around atezolizumab (anti-PD-L1) treatment. This TCR came from a man in his 70s with urothelial cancer. The chain is built from TRBV10-3 and TRBJ2-3; TRBD2 matches 9 bases. CDR3 in DNA: TGTGCCATCAGTGAATTGGTAGCGGGAGCAGATACGCAGTATTTT. It translates to CAISELVAGADTQYF.